The rows below give T cell receptor beta chains drawn from one sample of a study of T cell changes during pregnancy in multiple sclerosis. Produced via immunoSEQ multiplex PCR; TCRdb's table is partial and in-frame only. The table records about 89,000 clones, 94% of them present only once. This material consisted of peripheral blood, taken in the third trimester of pregnancy. The receptors originated from a female donor with multiple sclerosis, enrolled in a pregnancy study. CDR3s include the opening cysteine and the closing phenylalanine or tryptophan. D genes are given only for firm matches. Some rows mark clone size as missing; the rest say once, few, many or name a class of expanded clone.

D gene	clone size	V gene	J gene	CDR3 DNA	CDR3 protein
TRBD2	-	TRBV2	TRBJ2-5	TGTGCCAGCCTTAGCGGGAGGGCCACTGAGACCCAGTACTTC	CASLSGRATETQYF
-	-	TRBV19	TRBJ1-1	TGTGCCAGTAGTTACGGGTTGGGTAAGAACACTGAAGCTTTCTTT	CASSYGLGKNTEAFF
TRBD2	-	TRBV10-2	TRBJ2-2	TGCGCCAGCAGTGTGTCGGGAGGGCGGACCGGGGAGCTGTTTTTT	CASSVSGGRTGELFF
-	once	TRBV9	TRBJ1-5	TGTGCCAGCAGCGTAGATCGGGATCAGCCCCAGCATTTT	CASSVDRDQPQHF
-	-	TRBV4-1	TRBJ1-5	TGCGCCAGCAGCCAAGATTCACTACGGGGCAATCAGCCCCAGCATTTT	CASSQDSLRGNQPQHF
TRBD2	-	TRBV6-5	TRBJ2-1	TGTGCCAGCAGTTCGGGACTAGCGGGATCCTACAATGAGCAGTTCTTC	CASSSGLAGSYNEQFF
-	-	TRBV7-9	TRBJ2-3	TGTGCCAGCAGCCCTAGCCCGAATACGCAGTATTTT	CASSPSPNTQYF
-	-	TRBV4-3	TRBJ2-3	TGCGCCAGCAGCCGGACCGGGACTAGCACAGATACGCAGTATTTT	CASSRTGTSTDTQYF
TRBD1	-	TRBV27	TRBJ2-7	TGTGCCAGCAGCTTGGGACAGTCCTACGAGCAGTACTTC	CASSLGQSYEQYF
-	once	TRBV11-2	TRBJ1-1	TGTGCCAGCAGCTTATTCGTTATGGCGAACACTGAAGCTTTCTTT	CASSLFVMANTEAFF
TRBD1	-	TRBV5-5	TRBJ1-2	TGTGCCAGCAGCACCCGGACAGGGAACTATGGCTACACCTTC	CASSTRTGNYGYTF
TRBD1	-	TRBV6-1	TRBJ1-1	TGTGCCAGCACCCAGGACAGGGTGAACACTGAAGCTTTCTTT	CASTQDRVNTEAFF
-	-	TRBV11-2	TRBJ1-4	TGTGCCAGCAGCTTAGGGGCCCTACAGGGCTCGGGTGAAAAACTGTTTTTT	CASSLGALQGSGEKLFF
-	-	TRBV6-5	TRBJ2-1	TGTGCCAGCAGTTACGGTTCGGGGGAGCAGTTCTTC	CASSYGSGEQFF
-	-	TRBV20-1	TRBJ2-1	TGCAGTGCTAGCGAGAACAATGAGCAGTTCTTC	CSASENNEQFF
-	-	TRBV29-1	TRBJ2-1	TGCAGCGTTGTTTCCCGAGCCTACAATGAGCAGTTCTTC	CSVVSRAYNEQFF
TRBD1	-	TRBV5-1	TRBJ1-1	TGCGCCAGCAGCTTGGCCCAGGGGGGCCTCACTGAAGCTTTCTTT	CASSLAQGGLTEAFF
TRBD1	-	TRBV5-1	TRBJ1-1	TGCGCCAGCAGCTTGGCACAGGGGCCCACTGAAGCTTTCTTT	CASSLAQGPTEAFF
-	-	TRBV7-8	TRBJ2-3	TGTGCCAGCAGCTCACCTCGGACAGTGCCAGGGGATACGCAGTATTTT	CASSSPRTVPGDTQYF
-	-	TRBV5-1	TRBJ2-7	TGCGCCAGCAGCTTAGAGGAGAGCGAGCAGTACTTC	CASSLEESEQYF
-	-	TRBV7-2	TRBJ2-4	TGTGCCAGCAGCTTCGACGCGGTAAACATTCAGTACTTC	CASSFDAVNIQYF
TRBD1	-	TRBV23-1	TRBJ2-3	TGCGCCAGCAGGCCACCCGGACAGGGCGCAGATACGCAGTATTTT	CASRPPGQGADTQYF
TRBD2	-	TRBV13	TRBJ2-1	TGTGCCAGCAGCCCGGGACTAGCGGGAGGTGAGCAGTTCTTC	CASSPGLAGGEQFF
TRBD2	-	TRBV27	TRBJ2-5	TGTGCCAGCACCGGGACTAGCGGGTTTCAAGAGACCCAGTACTTC	CASTGTSGFQETQYF
TRBD2	-	TRBV19	TRBJ2-7	TGTGCCAGTAAAACTAGCGGGAGCTCCTACGAGCAGTACTTC	CASKTSGSSYEQYF
TRBD1	-	TRBV27	TRBJ2-7	TGTGCCAGCAGACAGGGACAGGGTTTTGTCTACGAGCAGTACTTC	CASRQGQGFVYEQYF
TRBD2	-	TRBV5-6	TRBJ2-5	TGTGCCAGCAGCTTTCCCAGGGTTCGGGCGGGAGTGCCCGAGACCCAGTACTTC	CASSFPRVRAGVPETQYF
TRBD2	once	TRBV7-9	TRBJ2-7	TGTGCCAGCAGCTCCGGGACTAGCGGCCCTAGCTCCTACGAGCAGTACTTC	CASSSGTSGPSSYEQYF
-	-	TRBV6-6	TRBJ2-1	TGTGCCAGCAGCGGAGCGGGCGATGAGCAGTTCTTC	CASSGAGDEQFF
-	once	TRBV10-3	TRBJ2-7	TGTGCCATCAGTGAGAAAGCCTCCTACGAGCAGTACTTC	CAISEKASYEQYF
TRBD2	-	TRBV6-1	TRBJ2-7	TGTGCCAGCAGTGATGTAGCGGGCCCCTACGAGCAGTACTTC	CASSDVAGPYEQYF
TRBD2	-	TRBV5-1	TRBJ2-1	TGCGCCAGCAGCTTGGGGCTAGCGGGACCCGATGAGCAGTTCTTC	CASSLGLAGPDEQFF
TRBD2	-	TRBV7-6	TRBJ2-7	TGTGCCAGCAGCTTAGCGCCCGGGAGGGAGCAGTACTTC	CASSLAPGREQYF
-	-	TRBV25-1	TRBJ1-3	TGTGCCAGCAGTGAATATCGAGTCGAGGGAAACACCATATATTTT	CASSEYRVEGNTIYF
-	-	TRBV6-1	TRBJ2-7	TGTGCCGCCGCGCGGGGCCCACCTACCGAGCAGTACTTC	CAAARGPPTEQYF
-	-	TRBV9	TRBJ1-1	TGTGCCAGCAGCGTAGTTACGGGTCCTAACACTGAAGCTTTCTTT	CASSVVTGPNTEAFF
TRBD2	-	TRBV7-8	TRBJ2-2	TGTGCCAGCAGCCACGGACTAGCGGTCCCCAACGGGGAGCTGTTTTTT	CASSHGLAVPNGELFF
TRBD2	-	TRBV19	TRBJ2-7	TGTGCCAGTAGTAAGGGTAGCGGGAGGTACGAGCAGTACTTC	CASSKGSGRYEQYF
-	-	TRBV4-2	TRBJ2-3	TGTGCCAGCAGCCCTACGGCACAGCCCACAGATACGCAGTATTTT	CASSPTAQPTDTQYF
TRBD2	-	TRBV9	TRBJ2-4	TGTGCCAGCAGCGTAGTAGCGGGAGTTGCCAAAAACATTCAGTACTTC	CASSVVAGVAKNIQYF
TRBD1	-	TRBV29-1	TRBJ1-2	TGCAGCGGGTTGACAGGGGACTATGGCTACACCTTC	CSGLTGDYGYTF
TRBD2	-	TRBV6-1	TRBJ2-7	TGTGCCAGCACTCCGGGACTAGCGGGATTATACGAGCAGTACTTC	CASTPGLAGLYEQYF
TRBD1	-	TRBV29-1	TRBJ2-7	TGCAGCGCCTGGACAGGGGGCTACGAGCAGTACTTC	CSAWTGGYEQYF
-	once	TRBV19	TRBJ2-7	TGTGCCAGTAGTGAAGAGAACTACGAGCAGTACTTC	CASSEENYEQYF
TRBD1	-	TRBV6-1	TRBJ2-7	TGTGCCAGTCTCTATGCCCAGGGGGCCTACGAGCAGTACTTC	CASLYAQGAYEQYF